These 32 T cell receptor beta chains came from one sample sequenced in a study of tumor-infiltrating lymphocytes in localized non-small cell lung cancer. Produced via immunoSEQ multiplex PCR; TCRdb's table is partial and in-frame only. The table records around 12,000 clones, about 76% of them present only once. The source material was uninvolved lung tissue not adjacent to the tumor. All receptors come from a human donor with non-small cell lung cancer.

The V gene is TRBV6-1, the J gene TRBJ1-5; no firm D call. V was trimmed by 7 bases and J by 5 bases, leaving 15 bases between them. Germline V gene lookup returns CDR1 MNHNS and CDR2 SASEGT. There are 14 residues in the CDR3. The CDR3 DNA is TGTGCCAGCACCGACGATACGACCTATCAGCCCCAGCATTTT. Its translation is CASTDDTTYQPQHF.

V and J are TRBV28 and TRBJ1-5; 8 bases line up with TRBD1. The CDR3 is made up of 17 amino acids. From germline, CDR1 is MDHEN and CDR2 SYDVKM. J lost 0 bases, V lost 10 bases, and 14 bases had no gene match. CDR3 DNA sequence: TGTGCCACCGCCCAGGGGGCATCACAGGGTAGCAATCAGCCCCAGCATTTT. Amino acid sequence: CATAQGASQGSNQPQHF.

The chain joins TRBV9 to TRBJ2-1, with 13 bases matching TRBD2. Germline values: CDR1 SGDLS, CDR2 YYNGEE. The ends lost 3 bases at V and 3 bases at J; junction bases unmatched: 15. This CDR3 is 20 amino acids long. CDR3 residues: CASSAIPSLAGGPVYNEQFF. CDR3 DNA sequence: TGTGCCAGCAGCGCCATACCATCACTAGCGGGAGGGCCCGTCTACAATGAGCAGTTCTTC.

This chain connects TRBV7-2 to TRBJ1-5; 8 bases are a match to TRBD1. There are 14 residues in the CDR3. V shed 5 bases, J shed 4 bases, and the junction held 4 bases outside the gene matches. Germline CDR1 SGHTA, CDR2 FQGNSA. The CDR3 spells CASSRQGFNQPQHF. Here the CDR3 DNA reads TGTGCCAGCAGCCGACAGGGGTTTAATCAGCCCCAGCATTTT.

CDR3 sequence reads: CASSLRQGDYGYTF. In DNA, the CDR3 is TGCGCCAGCAGCTTGAGGCAGGGCGACTATGGCTACACCTTC. The chain couples TRBV5-1 to TRBJ1-2; possibly TRBD1 for D (5 bases). The germline CDR1 and CDR2 sequences are SGHRS and YFSETQ. The CDR3 extends over 14 amino acids. V gave up 1 base and J gave up 3 bases, with 10 bases separating them.

The gene calls are TRBV5-1 and TRBJ2-5; TRBD2 might be the D (5 bases). V dropped 5 bases and J dropped 2 bases, with 13 bases sitting between them. CDR3 length equals 14 residues. CDR1 SGHRS and CDR2 YFSETQ come from the germline V gene. The CDR3 is CASRKGLGQETQYF. CDR3 DNA sequence: TGCGCCAGCAGAAAAGGACTGGGACAAGAGACCCAGTACTTC.

The V call is TRBV28, the J call TRBJ1-2; D might be TRBD1 (6 bases). Germline CDR1 MDHEN, CDR2 SYDVKM. Trimming stripped 7 bases from V and 4 bases from J, with 16 bases between. This CDR3 contains 14 residues. CDR3 in DNA: TGTGCCAGCATAGATCGGGGGGCCGGCTATGGCTACACCTTC. It yields the protein CASIDRGAGYGYTF.

The chain recombines TRBV5-4 with TRBJ2-2, with 8 bases lining up with TRBD2. CDR3 size: 16 residues. The germline CDR1 and CDR2 sequences are SGHNT and YYREEE (reference sequence). V shed 4 bases, J shed 7 bases, and the junction held 12 bases outside the gene matches. The DNA of the CDR3 is TGTGCCAGCAGCCAAACTAGCGGAGGGAGGGGCGGGGAGCTGTTTTTT. Its translation is CASSQTSGGRGGELFF.

This clone occurred a few times. The chain uses TRBV4-2 and TRBJ2-2; D might be TRBD2 (5 bases). Trimming cost V 0 bases and J 6 bases, with 8 bases left between them. The CDR3 has 14 amino acids. Germline CDR1 and CDR2: LGHNA and YNFKEQ. The CDR3 bases are TGTGCCAGCAGCCAAGATCCGCGGGCCGGGGAGCTGTTTTTT. Its translation is CASSQDPRAGELFF.

Notes on this clone: At one end the junction does not follow the germline gene, possibly because of a read error. The chain carries TRBV7-7 and TRBJ2-2, with 11 bases matching TRBD1. This CDR3 region has 14 residues. Germline CDR1 reads SSHAT; CDR2 reads FNYEAQ (reference sequence). DNA for the CDR3: TGTGCTAGCAGCTGGGGACAGGGGGCCGGGGAGCTGTTTTTT. Encoded protein: CASSWGQGAGELFF. Based on the CDR3 plus reference TRBV7-7 and TRBJ2-2, the full variable domain is GAGVSQSPRYKVTKRGQDVTLRCDPISSHATLYWYQQALGQGPEFLTYFNYEAQPDKSGLPSDRFSAERPEGSISTLTIQRTEQRDSAMYRCASSWGQGAGELFFGEGSRLTVL.

This chain connects TRBV6-5 to TRBJ1-1; no clear D. Germline V CDR1 and CDR2: MNHEY, SVGAGI. V was clipped by 2 bases and J by 4 bases, with 11 bases between them. There are 14 residues in the CDR3. Written as DNA, the CDR3 is TGTGCCAGCAGTTACGGGTCCTTCGGCACTGAAGCTTTCTTT. Translation gives CASSYGSFGTEAFF.

CDR3 coding DNA: TGTGCCAGCAGTACGAACGCCTATGGCTACACCTTC. Encoded protein: CASSTNAYGYTF. The genes are TRBV28 and TRBJ1-2; D is unclear. Per the germline V gene, CDR1 is MDHEN and CDR2 is SYDVKM. The CDR3 has 12 residues. V lost 5 bases and J 4 bases, leaving 8 bases between the germline ends.

This clone was detected once. The V and J genes are TRBV19 and TRBJ1-1; no firm D call. The CDR3 length is 13 residues. Germline CDR1 LNHDA, CDR2 SQIVND (reference sequence). V was pared by 2 bases and J by 6 bases, with 10 bases between. The CDR3 DNA reads as TGTGCCAGTAGTATAAAGAGGTCGGCTGAAGCTTTCTTT. This encodes CASSIKRSAEAFF.

This chain links TRBV7-2 with TRBJ1-1, with TRBD1 matching 7 bases. This CDR3 is built from 13 residues. Trimming removed 6 bases from V and 7 bases from J; junction bases left unmatched: 8. In germline, CDR1 is SGHTA, CDR2 FQGNSA. The CDR3 protein is CASRPRQGFEAFF. The CDR3 nucleotides read TGTGCCAGCAGACCTAGACAGGGCTTTGAAGCTTTCTTT. Full variable domain (remainder filled in from reference TRBV7-2 and TRBJ1-1): GAGVSQSPSNKVTEKGKDVELRCDPISGHTALYWYRQSLGQGLEFLIYFQGNSAPDKSGLPSDRFSAERTGGSVSTLTIQRTQQEDSAVYLCASRPRQGFEAFFGQGTRLTVV.

Only one count was recorded for this clone. This chain connects TRBV6-5 to TRBJ2-7; 11 bases line up with TRBD1. The CDR3 extends over 14 amino acids. The germline V gene encodes CDR1 MNHEY and CDR2 SVGAGI. Germline trimming cut 6 bases from V and 5 bases from J; bases unmatched to any gene: 6. The CDR3 loop reads CASRMRTGGHEQYF. CDR3 in DNA: TGTGCCAGCAGAATGAGGACAGGGGGCCACGAGCAGTACTTC.

Sample share makes this clone large. This chain links TRBV18 with TRBJ2-7; 9 bases are a match to TRBD1. V was pared by 3 bases and J by 3 bases, with 12 bases of the junction left unmatched. Germline-derived CDR1 and CDR2 are KGHSH and LQKENI. CDR3 length: 17 amino acids. This chain's CDR3 is CASSPSSSGTGSYEQYF. DNA for the CDR3: TGTGCCAGCTCACCGTCATCGTCCGGGACAGGGAGCTACGAGCAGTACTTC.

The chain recombines TRBV30 with TRBJ1-2; 7 bases are a match to TRBD1. V lost 5 bases and J lost 4; bases outside the gene matches: 4. Per the germline V gene, CDR1 is GTSNPN and CDR2 is SVGIG (reference sequence). This CDR3 comprises 12 residues. The DNA for the CDR3 is TGTGCCTGGGCGGGACAGATCTATGGCTACACCTTC. This sequence encodes CAWAGQIYGYTF.

V is TRBV5-4 and J is TRBJ1-1; perhaps TRBD1 as D (6 bases). Germline assignment: CDR1 SGHNT and CDR2 YYREEE (reference sequence). This CDR3 region has 13 residues. V was pared by 4 bases and J by 9 bases, with 16 bases between. The CDR3 bases are TGTGCCAGCAGCCCGGACAGTGCCCGTCAAGCTTTCTTT. Translation: CASSPDSARQAFF. The full variable domain, completed using reference TRBV5-4 and TRBJ1-1, is ETGVTQSPTHLIKTRGQQVTLRCSSQSGHNTVSWYQQALGQGPQFIFQYYREEENGRGNFPPRFSGLQFPNYSSELNVNALELDDSALYLCASSPDSARQAFFGQGTRLTVV.

By share, this clone ranks as medium-sized (0.01 to 0.1%). The rearrangement links TRBV25-1 to TRBJ2-7; 9 nucleotides match TRBD1. The CDR3 contains 15 residues. Trimming took 4 bases from V and 3 from J; bases not matched to a gene: 7. The germline gives CDR1 MGHDK, CDR2 SYGVNS. The CDR3 sequence is CASSVIGTGYYEQYF. DNA of the CDR3: TGTGCCAGCAGTGTGATCGGGACAGGGTACTACGAGCAGTACTTC.

This clone was detected a few times. J is TRBJ1-2 and V is TRBV9, with D tentatively TRBD1 (6 bases). In germline, CDR1 is SGDLS, CDR2 YYNGEE. The CDR3 loop spans 15 amino acids. Trimming stripped 4 bases from V and 0 bases from J, with 13 bases between. CDR3 bases: TGTGCCAGCAGCATGGGGACACTGACTAACTATGGCTACACCTTC. Translation gives CASSMGTLTNYGYTF.

To note about this clone: One end of the junction is discordant with germline, which a read error may explain. The chain links TRBV7-7 to TRBJ2-7, with 10 bases matching TRBD2. The CDR3 totals 15 residues. CDR1 SSHAT and CDR2 FNYEAQ come from the germline V gene (reference sequence). This CDR3 is CASSLLAGVGYEQYF. The CDR3 DNA is TGTGCTAGCAGCCTCCTAGCGGGAGTCGGCTACGAGCAGTACTTC.

The chain recombines TRBV28 with TRBJ2-7, with TRBD2 identical over 8 bases. Germline V CDR1 and CDR2: MDHEN, SYDVKM. The V gene end was trimmed by 7 bases and the J gene end by 7 bases; junction bases not matched to a gene: 6. This CDR3 is 12 amino acids long. The DNA of the CDR3 is TGTGCCAGCACCGGGAGGGGCGGAGAGCAGTACTTC. Protein sequence: CASTGRGGEQYF.

CDR3 coding DNA: TGTGCCAGCAGGCTCAGCGGGCAAGGAGGCTACACCTTC. This translates into CASRLSGQGGYTF. The chain links TRBV6-5 to TRBJ1-2, with D unresolved. CDR1 is MNHEY, CDR2 SVGAGI, per germline. Trimming removed 6 bases at V and 8 bases at J, with 16 bases between. This CDR3 comprises 13 residues.

The sample holds a few counts of this clone. The chain is built from TRBV4-1 and TRBJ1-6; D is ambiguous. Germline V gene sequence: CDR1 MGHRA, CDR2 YSYEKL. V was shortened by 5 bases and J by 0 bases, with 5 bases between the two germline ends. This CDR3 is built from 14 residues. CDR3 nucleotides: TGCGCCAGCAGCGAAAGCTCCTATAATTCACCCCTCCACTTT. Its translation is CASSESSYNSPLHF.

CDR3 sequence (DNA): TGCGCCAGCAGCCCCCTAGCTCTCGAGCACAATGAGCAGTTCTTC. It is translated as CASSPLALEHNEQFF. V usage is TRBV5-1 and J usage is TRBJ2-1; D may be TRBD2 (5 bases). Germline CDR1 and CDR2: SGHRS and YFSETQ. The CDR3 sequence is 15 residues long. With 4 bases removed from V and 5 bases from J, the gap between germline ends came to 16 bases.

The CDR3 spells CASSAGLSGTWAQETQYF. The CDR3 nucleotides are TGTGCCAGCAGCGCGGGCCTTTCAGGGACCTGGGCTCAAGAGACCCAGTACTTC. The chain combines TRBV7-2 with TRBJ2-5; D may match TRBD1 or TRBD2 (5 bases each). Deletions cut 5 bases from V and 2 bases from J, with 24 bases between. Germline lookup yields CDR1 SGHTA and CDR2 FQGNSA. The length of the CDR3 is 18 residues.

The CDR3 region is CASSRDPSNYGYTF. In DNA, the CDR3 is TGTGCCAGTAGTAGGGATCCCTCTAACTATGGCTACACCTTC. This rearrangement joins TRBV19 to TRBJ1-2; D remains unclear. The CDR3 is 14 residues long. The V end was cut by 4 bases, the J end by 0 bases, with 9 bases between. The germline gives CDR1 LNHDA, CDR2 SQIVND (reference sequence).

J is TRBJ1-4 and V is TRBV7-9; 7 bases align to TRBD1. The CDR3 contains 15 residues. Looked up from germline, CDR1 is SEHNR and CDR2 is FQNEAQ (reference sequence). Germline trimming cut 6 bases from V and 0 bases from J; bases unmatched to any gene: 4. The CDR3 protein is CASRHDRATNEKLFF. In DNA form, the CDR3 reads TGTGCCAGCAGGCACGACAGGGCAACTAATGAAAAACTGTTTTTT.

The chain is built from TRBV2 and TRBJ2-7; possible D gene TRBD2, 5 bases. V was trimmed by 6 bases and J by 4 bases, leaving 16 bases between them. Germline V lookup: CDR1 SNHLY, CDR2 FYNNEI. CDR3 length: 14 residues. The CDR3 nucleotides are TGTGCCAGCAGCTTTCGGGCCTCGGGGTACGAGCAGTACTTC. Encoded protein: CASSFRASGYEQYF. Filled out from reference TRBV2 and TRBJ2-7, the complete variable domain reads EPEVTQTPSHQVTQMGQEVILRCVPISNHLYFYWYRQILGQKVEFLVSFYNNEISEKSEIFDDQFSVERPDGSNFTLKIRSTKLEDSAMYFCASSFRASGYEQYFGPGTRLTVT.

The chain links TRBV29-1 to TRBJ2-3, with TRBD1 identical over 10 bases. V was pared by 7 bases and J by 3 bases, with 10 bases of the junction left unmatched. In germline, CDR1 is SQVTM, CDR2 ANQGSEA. The length of the CDR3 is 15 residues. The CDR3 DNA follows: TGCAGCGCCCAGAGGACAGGGGGAAAAACAGATACGCAGTATTTT. Residues: CSAQRTGGKTDTQYF.

This clone qualifies as medium-sized (0.01 to 0.1%). This chain links TRBV4-2 with TRBJ2-7; unclear D gene. Germline V lookup: CDR1 LGHNA, CDR2 YNFKEQ. V gave up 0 bases and J gave up 6 bases, with 6 bases separating them. CDR3 length: 12 residues. CDR3 coding DNA: TGTGCCAGCAGCCAAGATACAGCCGAGCAGTACTTC. Protein sequence: CASSQDTAEQYF.

This rearrangement joins TRBV6-6 to TRBJ1-1; a possible D gene is TRBD1 (5 bases). The CDR3 spans 13 residues. Germline CDR1 reads MNHNY; CDR2 reads SVGAGI (reference sequence). The V end lost 4 bases, the J end lost 4 bases, and 10 bases lay between the germline ends. The CDR3, as DNA: TGTGCCAGCAGTTCGTGGGGGAGCACTGAAGCTTTCTTT. It codes for CASSSWGSTEAFF.